This TCR beta chain derives from a study of blood T cells in healthy people across ages. Points from the study as a whole: Higher diversity, along with more naive CD4+ cells, distinguished long-lived donors from aged donors.

Concerning this clonotype itself: Antigen unknown.

With a J-beta primer mix and a sample-barcoded 5' primer, a second PCR ran about 6 to 11 cycles. TCRdb reprocessed the 5' RACE reads with MiXCR, giving one entry per CDR3 protein. This sample has hundreds of thousands of distinct CDR3 sequences; roughly three fifths occur once, and the top ten carry roughly 25%. The CDR3 contains 13 residues. Germline CDR1 is DFQATT and CDR2 is SNEGSKA (reference sequence). The ends were cut back, 3 bases at V and 10 bases at J, with 15 bases in the middle. The TCR comes from a man aged 35-49 years in good health. Sequences were obtained from blood. The chain uses TRBV20-1 and TRBJ1-4; a possible D gene is TRBD1 (5 bases). CDR3 sequence (DNA): TGCAGTGCTAGCCAAGGGGCGGCCGGAAAACTGTTTTTT. Protein sequence: CSASQGAAGKLFF.